This TCR beta chain is from a study of technical replicates of blood from a handful of donors. Germline V gene data show CDR1 as SQVTM and CDR2 as ANQGSEA. V dropped 7 bases and J dropped 2; count of bases not matched to a gene: 9. The CDR3 extends over 15 amino acids. Profiled with immunoSEQ multiplex PCR; TCRdb holds only in-frame clones, not every one. The sample holds roughly 70,000 clones, approximately 94% seen once. This clone was detected only once. Sequencing was done on a sample of T cells isolated from PBMCs. This rearrangement joins TRBV29-1 to TRBJ2-7; TRBD2 matches 12 bases. The clonotype originates from a human donor in good health. The CDR3 protein is CSAGLAGEAPYEQYF. DNA of the CDR3: TGCAGCGCGGGACTAGCGGGTGAAGCGCCCTACGAGCAGTACTTC.